This TCR beta chain was found in a study of T-cell memory formation after mild COVID-19. Study findings and constraints: The study found balanced CD4/CD8 in clones contracting day 15 to 85 and a CD4+ lean in later expanders. Clones which contracted sat mainly in CM and EM if CD4+, and in EMRA if CD8+.

A word on this clonotype: Its antigen is still unknown.

CDR1 is DFQATT, CDR2 SNEGSKA, per germline (reference sequence). V shed 2 bases, J shed 1 base, and the junction held 8 bases outside the gene matches. CDR3 length equals 15 residues. 5'RACE with constant-segment primers built TCRalpha and TCRbeta cDNA libraries with UMIs. TCRdb reprocessed the 5' RACE reads with MiXCR, giving one entry per CDR3 protein. The top ten hold roughly 23% of the sample, which has about 260,000 distinct CDR3 sequences, 8% to 9% seen once. Sequenced input: PBMCs or a T cell subset sorted from them (not recorded which). This TCR came from a man aged 18 to 30 who had mild COVID-19 (a few samples of this study predate the infection). Cell type and time point are not known. The V gene is TRBV20-1, the J gene TRBJ2-7; TRBD1 aligns across 7 bases. The CDR3 spells CSARSPGGESYEQYF. CDR3 nucleotides: TGCAGTGCTAGAAGCCCAGGGGGAGAATCCTACGAGCAGTACTTC.